Presented here are 24 T cell receptor beta chains from one specimen sequenced in a study of T cell responses to AZD1222 COVID-19 vaccine. The table came from immunoSEQ multiplex PCR; TCRdb's copy has only in-frame clones and leaves some out. The sample contains around 210,000 clones, approximately 94% of which appear only once. This specimen consisted of peripheral blood, obtained 28 days after the second dose of the MenACWY control vaccine. Receptor source: an adult who received the MenACWY meningococcal vaccine as a control.

The V call is TRBV7-9, the J call TRBJ1-1, with a possible D match to TRBD1 (6 bases). Looked up from germline, CDR1 is SEHNR and CDR2 is FQNEAQ (reference sequence). Trimming pared 10 bases from V and 7 bases from J, leaving 13 bases between. This CDR3 comprises 11 residues. The CDR3 DNA is TGTGCCATCGGGGGGGCCAATGAAGCTTTCTTT. It is translated as CAIGGANEAFF.

The chain recombines TRBV30 with TRBJ1-2, with D perhaps TRBD1 (5 bases). Germline CDR1 reads GTSNPN; CDR2 reads SVGIG (reference sequence). The germline V and J ends were trimmed by 3 bases and 6 bases, with 8 bases remaining between them. The CDR3 covers 11 residues. The CDR3 loop is CAWRDIDGYTF. DNA for the CDR3: TGTGCCTGGAGGGACATCGATGGCTACACCTTC.

CDR3 residues: CASSSTGIYGYTF. The CDR3 DNA follows: TGTGCCAGCAGCTCGACAGGGATCTATGGCTACACCTTC. The chain couples TRBV27 to TRBJ1-2; 7 nucleotides line up with TRBD1. V lost 6 bases and J lost 4; bases outside the gene matches: 5. Germline V gene sequence: CDR1 MNHEY, CDR2 SMNVEV (reference sequence). This CDR3 contains 13 residues.

The chain has TRBV27 and TRBJ2-2, with 8 nucleotides matching TRBD1. CDR3 length: 17 amino acids. Germline V lookup: CDR1 MNHEY, CDR2 SMNVEV (reference sequence). J gave up 0 bases and V 1 base, and 4 bases lay outside the gene matches. CDR3 region: CASSLFYRGANTGELFF. CDR3 bases: TGTGCCAGCAGTTTATTCTACAGGGGGGCGAACACCGGGGAGCTGTTTTTT.

This clone was recorded once. The chain couples TRBV27 to TRBJ2-3; tentatively, D is TRBD1 (5 bases). Germline CDR1 is MNHEY and CDR2 is SMNVEV (reference sequence). Deletions cut 6 bases from V and 4 bases from J, with 14 bases between. The CDR3 sequence is 14 residues long. The CDR3 nucleotides read TGTGCCAGCAGCGATTTTAGCAGGGCAGATACGCAGTATTTT. Translation: CASSDFSRADTQYF.

J is TRBJ2-7 and V is TRBV14; 10 bases align to TRBD2. The CDR3 runs 17 residues. V was clipped by 2 bases and J by 0 bases; unmatched bases: 7. Germline V gene data show CDR1 as SGHDN and CDR2 as FVKESK. This CDR3 is CASSQLGLAVISYEQYF. The CDR3 DNA is TGTGCCAGCAGCCAACTCGGACTAGCGGTGATCTCCTACGAGCAGTACTTC. Full variable domain (rest looked up from reference TRBV14 and TRBJ2-7): EAGVTQFPSHSVIEKGQTVTLRCDPISGHDNLYWYRRVMGKEIKFLLHFVKESKQDESGMPNNRFLAERTGGTYSTLKVQPAELEDSGVYFCASSQLGLAVISYEQYFGPGTRLTVT.

This chain uses TRBV19 with TRBJ2-1; no firm D call. The CDR3 runs 13 residues. Germline loops: CDR1 LNHDA, CDR2 SQIVND (reference sequence). V lost 3 bases, J lost 4 bases, and 7 bases lay in between. The CDR3 here is CASSIQQYNEQFF. The CDR3 nucleotides are TGTGCCAGTAGTATTCAACAGTACAATGAGCAGTTCTTC.

CDR3 amino acids: CASSQDPRGRFYGYTF. CDR3 DNA sequence: TGTGCCAGCAGCCAAGATCCAAGGGGGCGCTTCTATGGCTACACCTTC. The chain uses TRBV3-1 (or the pseudogene TRBV3-2) and TRBJ1-2, with 7 bases lining up with TRBD1. The V gene end was trimmed by 0 bases and the J gene end by 4 bases; junction bases not matched to a gene: 8. Germline V gene sequence: CDR1 LGHDT, CDR2 YNNKEL (reference sequence). The CDR3 has 16 amino acids.

The J gene is TRBJ2-1, the V gene TRBV10-3; D not certain. The CDR3 extends over 12 amino acids. Germline CDR1 reads ENHRY; CDR2 reads SYGVKD. The ends were cut back, 4 bases at V and 4 bases at J, with 5 bases in the middle. This CDR3 reads CAISGQYNEQFF. The DNA of the CDR3 is TGTGCCATCAGTGGGCAATACAATGAGCAGTTCTTC.

V is TRBV5-8 and J is TRBJ1-3; no clear D. V lost 3 bases, J lost 2 bases, and 12 bases lay in between. Germline assignment: CDR1 SGHTS and CDR2 YDEGEE. This CDR3 is built from 15 residues. The DNA of the CDR3 is TGTGCCAGCAGCTCAGCAGGCACCACTGGAAACACCATATATTTT. Translated: CASSSAGTTGNTIYF.

V usage is TRBV7-3 and J usage is TRBJ2-3; D possibly corresponds to TRBD2 (6 bases). With 0 bases removed from V and 2 bases from J, the gap between germline ends came to 15 bases. CDR1 and CDR2 (germline): SGHTA, FQGTGA. The CDR3 length is 17 residues. In DNA form, the CDR3 reads TGTGCCAGCAGCTTAACGGTGGGGCGGGGCCCCACAGATACGCAGTATTTT. It yields the protein CASSLTVGRGPTDTQYF.

This chain joins TRBV6-4 and TRBJ1-6; unclear D gene. CDR3 length equals 13 residues. The V and J ends lost 2 bases and 7 bases respectively, with 6 bases between them. The germline V gene has CDR1 MRHNA and CDR2 SNTAGT. Here the CDR3 reads CASSDRVNSPLHF. In DNA, the CDR3 is TGTGCCAGCAGTGACAGGGTAAATTCACCCCTCCACTTT.

The chain uses TRBV7-3 and TRBJ2-3; D is undetermined. Germline V CDR1 and CDR2: SGHTA, FQGTGA. The CDR3 loop spans 13 amino acids. The V gene lost 2 bases and the J gene lost 11 bases, with 14 bases spanning the gap. This CDR3 is CASSLSDRGVQYF. The CDR3 nucleotides read TGTGCCAGCAGCTTATCGGACCGAGGCGTGCAGTATTTT.

The rearrangement uses TRBV25-1 and TRBJ1-5; 7 bases fit TRBD1. The CDR3 has 13 residues. J lost 4 bases, V lost 10 bases, and 7 bases had no gene match. Germline V lookup: CDR1 MGHDK, CDR2 SYGVNS. This CDR3 reads CATQGVGNQPQHF. In nucleotides, the CDR3 is TGTGCCACCCAGGGGGTCGGGAATCAGCCCCAGCATTTT.

The DNA of the CDR3 is TGTGCCAGCAGCTTTCAGAGGGGGCAAAACATTCAGTACTTC. Translated: CASSFQRGQNIQYF. The chain carries TRBV7-2 and TRBJ2-4; 7 bases fit TRBD1. CDR1 SGHTA and CDR2 FQGNSA come from the germline V gene. The CDR3 runs to 14 residues. The ends lost 3 bases at V and 5 bases at J; junction bases unmatched: 4.

The rearrangement links TRBV7-9 to TRBJ2-3; no definite D call. The germline V gene encodes CDR1 SEHNR and CDR2 FQNEAQ (reference sequence). The V end was cut by 6 bases, the J end by 5 bases, with 9 bases between. CDR3 length equals 12 residues. The CDR3 nucleotides are TGTGCCAGCAGACCGCCTAAAGATACGCAGTATTTT. Translated: CASRPPKDTQYF.

This clone appeared once. Here the CDR3 DNA reads TGTGCCAGCAGTGCGCAAGCGGGAGGGCCCACCGGGGAGCTGTTTTTT. Protein product: CASSAQAGGPTGELFF. This chain joins TRBV2 and TRBJ2-2; 10 nucleotides agree with TRBD2. The CDR3 contains 16 residues. The V gene end was trimmed by 4 bases and the J gene end by 4 bases; junction bases not matched to a gene: 6. CDR1 and CDR2 (germline): SNHLY, FYNNEI.

The V call is TRBV7-9, the J call TRBJ1-6; 7 positions agree with TRBD1. Per the germline V gene, CDR1 is SEHNR and CDR2 is FQNEAQ (reference sequence). CDR3 size: 14 residues. V shed 3 bases and J 10 bases; nucleotides not matched to a gene: 6. CDR3 coding DNA: TGTGCCAGCAGCTTCGACAGGGTGGGCTCACCCCTCCACTTT. Its protein product is CASSFDRVGSPLHF.

The chain combines TRBV5-1 with TRBJ1-2; unclear D gene. V lost 0 bases to trimming and J lost 8 bases, with 8 bases between them. Germline V CDR1 and CDR2: SGHRS, YFSETQ. This CDR3 has 12 amino acids. CDR3 in DNA: TGCGCCAGCAGCTTGGATGGAAGGGGCTACACCTTC. This encodes CASSLDGRGYTF.

The chain joins TRBV6-6 to TRBJ2-1; D might be TRBD2 (5 bases). Trimming stripped 6 bases from V and 3 bases from J, with 18 bases between. The CDR3 consists of 16 residues. CDR1 is MNHNY, CDR2 SVGAGI, per germline (reference sequence). CDR3 sequence: CASRPNWRADYNEQFF. The CDR3 DNA reads as TGTGCCAGCAGGCCCAACTGGCGGGCAGACTACAATGAGCAGTTCTTC.

The V and J genes are TRBV12-3 or TRBV12-4 and TRBJ1-4; 7 positions agree with TRBD1. V trimming: 4 bases; J trimming: 6 bases; junction bases outside the gene matches: 2. The CDR3 totals 13 residues. The CDR3 spells CASSSGTDEKLFF. CDR3 DNA sequence: TGTGCCAGCAGTTCCGGGACAGATGAAAAACTGTTTTTT.

V usage is TRBV6-5 and J usage is TRBJ2-7; D is uncertain. Germline V gives CDR1 MNHEY, CDR2 SVGAGI. CDR3 length equals 12 residues. The V end was cut by 7 bases, the J end by 7 bases, with 14 bases between. The CDR3 protein is CASIIGQREQYF. CDR3 sequence (DNA): TGTGCCAGCATAATCGGGCAACGGGAGCAGTACTTC.

This clone was picked up one time. Here the CDR3 DNA reads TGTGCCAGCAGCCCGGAGGGAGCGGGGGCCACAGATACGCAGTATTTT. This gives the protein CASSPEGAGATDTQYF. The V call is TRBV7-8, the J call TRBJ2-3; 8 nucleotides match TRBD2. Trimming cost V 5 bases and J 2 bases; bases outside gene matches: 9. This CDR3 contains 16 residues. Germline V CDR1 and CDR2: SGHVS, FQNEAQ.

The CDR3 sequence is CASSQVGGPNYEQYF. In DNA, the CDR3 is TGCGCCAGCAGCCAAGTTGGAGGACCCAACTACGAGCAGTACTTC. V and J are TRBV4-1 and TRBJ2-7; TRBD2 might be the D (5 bases). Trimming stripped 1 base from V and 3 bases from J, with 13 bases between. Looked up from germline, CDR1 is MGHRA and CDR2 is YSYEKL. The length of the CDR3 is 15 residues.